The 19 T cell receptor beta chains below come from one sample, sequenced in a study of Graves' ophthalmopathy and Graves' hyperthyroidism. RNA transcripts were the template, and TCR beta CDR3 regions were amplified from them. HTBI-primed RT-PCR formed the first round, and a multiplex PCR formed the second. TCRdb called the multiplex PCR reads again in MiXCR, with one record for every CDR3 protein. The sample holds about 1.2 million distinct CDR3 sequences; about 38% are singletons and the top ten take 11%. The source material was peripheral blood or thyroid tissue (not recorded which). All receptors come from an adult man with Graves' hyperthyroidism.

The chain employs TRBV7-2 and TRBJ2-5, with a weak D call TRBD1 (6 bases). Germline V gene data show CDR1 as SGHTA and CDR2 as FQGNSA. V was trimmed by 4 bases and J by 7 bases, leaving 19 bases between them. This CDR3 contains 15 residues. The CDR3 reads CASSSRVGALGTQYF. Written as DNA, the CDR3 is TGTGCCAGCAGCTCACGGGTGGGGGCACTAGGGACCCAGTACTTC.

Comments on this clonotype: At one end the junction does not follow the germline gene, possibly because of a read error. The chain joins TRBV7-2 to TRBJ1-6; tentatively, D is TRBD1 (5 bases). Germline assignment: CDR1 SGHTA and CDR2 FQGNSA. There are 17 residues in the CDR3. The CDR3 DNA is TGCGCCAGCAGCCAAGTCTTTCCCGGGACGGCCGGCTCACCCCTCCACTTT. Translated: CASSQVFPGTAGSPLHF.

This chain connects TRBV7-9 to TRBJ1-4; TRBD1 is a possible D gene (5 bases). The V end was cut by 5 bases, the J end by 1 base, with 20 bases between. This CDR3 contains 18 residues. The germline V gene encodes CDR1 SEHNR and CDR2 FQNEAQ (reference sequence). This chain's CDR3 is CASSPTAGRTGTNEKLFF. The CDR3, as DNA: TGTGCCAGCAGCCCCACGGCAGGGCGTACAGGAACTAATGAAAAACTGTTTTTT.

This clonotype was seen many times. The chain joins TRBV9 to TRBJ2-2; 9 nucleotides match TRBD2. J gave up 3 bases and V 5 bases, and 2 bases lay outside the gene matches. Germline CDR1 and CDR2: SGDLS and YYNGEE. CDR3 length: 14 residues. CDR3 residues: CASRWTSDTGELFF. In DNA, the CDR3 is TGTGCCAGCAGATGGACTAGCGACACCGGGGAGCTGTTTTTT.

A note on this clonotype: The junction differs from germline at one of its ends, possibly a read error. The CDR3 DNA reads as TGTGCCAACAGCGGGACCGGGGAGGAGACCCAGTACTTC. The encoded protein is CANSGTGEETQYF. This chain links TRBV5-5 with TRBJ2-5; 7 bases map to TRBD2. CDR1 is SGHKS, CDR2 YYEKEE, per germline (reference sequence). The CDR3 totals 13 residues.

This clonotype came up many times. This chain joins TRBV28 and TRBJ2-5; D is perhaps TRBD1 (5 bases). Germline CDR1 reads MDHEN; CDR2 reads SYDVKM. This CDR3 comprises 13 residues. With 5 bases removed from V and 7 bases from J, the gap between germline ends came to 14 bases. The CDR3 is CASSPRVFGTQYF. In DNA form, the CDR3 reads TGTGCCAGCAGTCCCAGGGTATTTGGGACCCAGTACTTC.

This clonotype was found many times. The rearrangement links TRBV4-1 to TRBJ2-7; 8 bases line up with TRBD2. The J segment lost 5 bases and the V segment lost 1 base, leaving 4 bases of the junction unmatched. Germline V CDR1 and CDR2: MGHRA, YSYEKL. This CDR3 has 14 residues. The CDR3 DNA reads TGCGCCAGCAGCCAAGGAGCGGGAGTTGACGAGCAGTACTTC. Its translation is CASSQGAGVDEQYF.

This clonotype occurred many times. At one end, the junction sequence differs from germline, possibly due to a read error. The chain links TRBV7-9 to TRBJ1-1, with D hard to call. Germline V lookup: CDR1 SEHNR, CDR2 FQNEAQ (reference sequence). This CDR3 region has 12 residues. DNA of the CDR3: TGTGCCAGCAGCTACGGACCCCAGAATGCTTACTTT. This codes for CASSYGPQNAYF.

V is TRBV28 and J is TRBJ1-2; 9 positions agree with TRBD1. The germline gives CDR1 MDHEN, CDR2 SYDVKM. With V trimmed by 4 bases and J by 6 bases, 6 bases remained unmatched. This CDR3 contains 14 residues. The CDR3 protein is CASSYRGLNHGYTF. The CDR3 DNA is TGTGCCAGCAGTTACAGGGGGCTCAACCATGGCTACACCTTC.

The J gene is TRBJ1-4, the V gene TRBV7-2; possible D gene TRBD1, 5 bases. Trimming took off 6 bases at V and 8 bases at J, with 16 bases between the two ends. Looked up from germline, CDR1 is SGHTA and CDR2 is FQGNSA. The CDR3 covers 14 residues. The CDR3 DNA follows: TGTGCCAGCAGGTCTGGGACCAGTGGGGAAAAACTGTTTTTT. It yields the protein CASRSGTSGEKLFF. The full variable domain, with the rest looked up from reference TRBV7-2 and TRBJ1-4, is GAGVSQSPSNKVTEKGKDVELRCDPISGHTALYWYRQSLGQGLEFLIYFQGNSAPDKSGLPSDRFSAERTGGSVSTLTIQRTQQEDSAVYLCASRSGTSGEKLFFGSGTQLSVL.

This clonotype was counted many times. This chain joins TRBV29-1 and TRBJ2-7, with 7 bases that match TRBD2. CDR1 is SQVTM and CDR2 is ANQGSEA in the germline V gene. With 7 bases clipped from V and 5 bases from J, the junction kept 8 bases outside the gene matches. This CDR3 has 12 amino acids. CDR3 nucleotides: TGCAGCGCCCGCGGGGAGGGAGACGAGCAGTACTTC. Amino acid sequence: CSARGEGDEQYF.

The chain carries TRBV7-8 and TRBJ2-5; TRBD1 agrees at 7 bases. The germline gives CDR1 SGHVS, CDR2 FQNEAQ. V lost 1 base to trimming and J lost 5 bases; unmatched junction nucleotides: 7. This CDR3 is 15 amino acids long. The CDR3 coding sequence is TGTGCCAGCAGCTTAGGTAACCGGGGACAGGAGACCCAGTACTTC. Translation gives CASSLGNRGQETQYF.

This clonotype was seen repeatedly, ten times or more. V usage is TRBV5-1 and J usage is TRBJ2-7, with 8 nucleotides matching TRBD1. The J segment lost 5 bases and the V segment lost 0 bases, leaving 4 bases of the junction unmatched. The CDR3 is 14 amino acids. Germline lookup yields CDR1 SGHRS and CDR2 YFSETQ. Here the CDR3 reads CASSLDRGLNEQYF. CDR3 sequence (DNA): TGCGCCAGCAGCTTGGACAGGGGGTTAAACGAGCAGTACTTC.

There are a few counts of this clonotype. V and J are TRBV4-1 and TRBJ2-2; TRBD2 aligns across 8 bases. The germline V gene encodes CDR1 MGHRA and CDR2 YSYEKL. The CDR3 has 14 residues. V was pared by 7 bases and J by 1 base, with 2 bases of the junction left unmatched. This chain's CDR3 is CASNLAGNTGELFF. The CDR3 bases are TGCGCCAGCAACCTAGCGGGGAACACCGGGGAGCTGTTTTTT.

In its sample, this clonotype was seen many times. The chain recombines TRBV13 with TRBJ2-2; the D gene is possibly TRBD2 (6 bases). Germline V CDR1 and CDR2: PRHDT, FYEKMQ (reference sequence). The CDR3 runs to 14 residues. The V gene lost 6 bases and the J gene lost 6 bases, with 14 bases spanning the gap. CDR3 region: CASSPARGAGELFF. The CDR3 DNA sequence: TGTGCCAGCAGTCCCGCGCGGGGTGCCGGGGAGCTGTTTTTT.

The rearrangement uses TRBV20-1 and TRBJ2-5; 8 nucleotides match TRBD1. The V gene end was trimmed by 0 bases and the J gene end by 2 bases; junction bases not matched to a gene: 2. The germline V gene has CDR1 DFQATT and CDR2 SNEGSKA (reference sequence). CDR3 length equals 14 residues. The CDR3 nucleotides read TGCAGTGCTAGAGAACAGGGGGGACAAGAGACCCAGTACTTC. Its translation: CSAREQGGQETQYF.

In regard to this clonotype: Without the conserved terminal phenylalanine or tryptophan, this CDR3 likely stems from a read error. Because the CDR3's place on the DNA is in doubt, the DNA is left out and the CDR3 is given as listed by TCRdb. This sequence joins TRBV12-3 or TRBV12-4 and TRBJ2-5. The CDR3 adds up to 8 amino acids, both ends counted. CDR3 in amino acids: CASSLGSS.

The rearrangement links TRBV5-4 to TRBJ1-1, with TRBD1 matching 9 bases. The V and J ends lost 9 bases and 1 base, in that order; junction bases with no gene match: 10. Germline V gene sequence: CDR1 SGHNT, CDR2 YYREEE (reference sequence). This CDR3 region has 15 residues. The CDR3 protein is CATSSPGQGNTEAFF. DNA for the CDR3: TGTGCCACTTCTTCACCGGGACAGGGGAACACTGAAGCTTTCTTT.

This clonotype was seen more than once but under ten times. The chain carries TRBV2 and TRBJ1-2; D is unclear. This CDR3 spans 13 amino acids. Germline V gene sequence: CDR1 SNHLY, CDR2 FYNNEI. The ends were cut back, 3 bases at V and 4 bases at J, with 9 bases in the middle. The CDR3 loop is CASSDLQSYGYTF. CDR3 coding DNA: TGTGCCAGCAGTGACCTCCAGAGCTATGGCTACACCTTC.